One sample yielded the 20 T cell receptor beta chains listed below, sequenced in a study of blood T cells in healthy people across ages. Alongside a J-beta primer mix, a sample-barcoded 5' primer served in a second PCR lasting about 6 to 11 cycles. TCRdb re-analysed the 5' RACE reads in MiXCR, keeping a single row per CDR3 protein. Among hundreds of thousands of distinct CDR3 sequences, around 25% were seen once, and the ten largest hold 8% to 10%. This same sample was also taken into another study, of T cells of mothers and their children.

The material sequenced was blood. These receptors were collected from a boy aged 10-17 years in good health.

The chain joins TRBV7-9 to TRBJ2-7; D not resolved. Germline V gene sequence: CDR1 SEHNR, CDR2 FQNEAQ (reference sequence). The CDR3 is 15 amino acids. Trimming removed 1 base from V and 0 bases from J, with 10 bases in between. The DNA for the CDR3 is TGTGCCAGCAGCTTAGATCTTGCGAGCTCCTACGAGCAGTACTTC. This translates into CASSLDLASSYEQYF.

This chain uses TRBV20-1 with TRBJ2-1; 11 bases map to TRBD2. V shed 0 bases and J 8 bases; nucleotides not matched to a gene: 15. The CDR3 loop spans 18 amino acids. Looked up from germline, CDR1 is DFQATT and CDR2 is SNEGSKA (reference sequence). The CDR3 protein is CSARDYQLAGELVYEQFF. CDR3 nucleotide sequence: TGCAGTGCTAGAGATTACCAACTAGCGGGAGAGCTCGTTTATGAGCAGTTCTTC.

In DNA, the CDR3 is TGTGCCAGCAGTACGCCTGCGGGATCGAACACCGGGGAGCTGTTTTTT. It specifies CASSTPAGSNTGELFF. The chain is built from TRBV27 and TRBJ2-2, with D possibly being TRBD2 (6 bases). The length of the CDR3 is 16 residues. Germline V gene sequence: CDR1 MNHEY, CDR2 SMNVEV (reference sequence). Trimming left V 5 bases short and J 0 bases short, with 13 bases between.

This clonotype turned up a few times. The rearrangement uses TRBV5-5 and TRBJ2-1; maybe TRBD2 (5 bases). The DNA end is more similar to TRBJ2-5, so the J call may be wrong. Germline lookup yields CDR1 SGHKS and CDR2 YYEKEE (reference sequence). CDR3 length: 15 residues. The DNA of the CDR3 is TGTGCCAGCAGCTTGGGGCCAGCGGAAACAGAGACCCAGTACTTC. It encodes CASSLGPAETETQYF.

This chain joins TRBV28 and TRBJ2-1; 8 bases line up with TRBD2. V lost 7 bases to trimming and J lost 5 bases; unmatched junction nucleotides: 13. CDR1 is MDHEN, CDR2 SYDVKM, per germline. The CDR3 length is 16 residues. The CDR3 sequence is CASTKREFARNNEQFF. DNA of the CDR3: TGTGCCAGCACTAAGCGGGAGTTCGCCCGAAACAATGAGCAGTTCTTC.

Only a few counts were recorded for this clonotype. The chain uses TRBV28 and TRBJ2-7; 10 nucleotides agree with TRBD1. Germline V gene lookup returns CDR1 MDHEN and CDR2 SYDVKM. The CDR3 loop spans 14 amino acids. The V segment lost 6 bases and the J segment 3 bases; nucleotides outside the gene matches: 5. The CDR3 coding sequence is TGTGCCAGCAGACGGGACAGGGGAATCTACGAGCAGTACTTC. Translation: CASRRDRGIYEQYF. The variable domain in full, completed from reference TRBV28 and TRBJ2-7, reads DVKVTQSSRYLVKRTGEKVFLECVQDMDHENMFWYRQDPGLGLRLIYFSYDVKMKEKGDIPEGYSVSREKKERFSLILESASTNQTSMYLCASRRDRGIYEQYFGPGTRLTVT.

For the CDR3, the DNA is TGTGCCAGCACCCAAGGACGGCTCTACACCTTC. This gives the protein CASTQGRLYTF. V is TRBV12-3 or TRBV12-4 and J is TRBJ1-2; D gene uncertain. V was trimmed by 7 bases and J by 10 bases, leaving 13 bases between them. The CDR3 runs to 11 residues.

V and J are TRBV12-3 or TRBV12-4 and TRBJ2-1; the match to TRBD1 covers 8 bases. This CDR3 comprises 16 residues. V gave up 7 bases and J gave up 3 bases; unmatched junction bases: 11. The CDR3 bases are TGTGCCAGCACCGACACCGGGACAGGCGGCTACAATGAGCAGTTCTTC. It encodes CASTDTGTGGYNEQFF.

This CDR3 is CAISVIQDYGYTF. Written as DNA, the CDR3 is TGTGCCATCAGTGTAATCCAAGATTATGGCTACACCTTC. The V call is TRBV10-3, the J call TRBJ1-2; D remains unclear. This CDR3 has 13 amino acids. V lost 4 bases to trimming and J lost 5 bases, with 11 bases between them. Germline lookup yields CDR1 ENHRY and CDR2 SYGVKD.

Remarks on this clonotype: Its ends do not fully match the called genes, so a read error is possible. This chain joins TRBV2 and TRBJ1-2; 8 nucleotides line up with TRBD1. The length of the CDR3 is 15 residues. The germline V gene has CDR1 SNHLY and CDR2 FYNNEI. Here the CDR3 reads CTSSPGQGPRYGYTF. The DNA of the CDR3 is TGTACCAGCAGTCCTGGACAGGGTCCTCGCTATGGCTACACCTTC. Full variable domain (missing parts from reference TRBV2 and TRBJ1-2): EPEVTQTPSHQVTQMGQEVILRCVPISNHLYFYWYRQILGQKVEFLVSFYNNEISEKSEIFDDQFSVERPDGSNFTLKIRSTKLEDSAMYFCTSSPGQGPRYGYTFGSGTRLTVV.

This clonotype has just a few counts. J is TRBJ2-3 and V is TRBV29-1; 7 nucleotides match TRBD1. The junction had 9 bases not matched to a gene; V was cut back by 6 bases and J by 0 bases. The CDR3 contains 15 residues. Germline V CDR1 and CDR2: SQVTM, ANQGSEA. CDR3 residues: CSVFHRDSSTDTQYF. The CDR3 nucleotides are TGCAGCGTCTTTCACCGGGACAGCAGCACAGATACGCAGTATTTT.

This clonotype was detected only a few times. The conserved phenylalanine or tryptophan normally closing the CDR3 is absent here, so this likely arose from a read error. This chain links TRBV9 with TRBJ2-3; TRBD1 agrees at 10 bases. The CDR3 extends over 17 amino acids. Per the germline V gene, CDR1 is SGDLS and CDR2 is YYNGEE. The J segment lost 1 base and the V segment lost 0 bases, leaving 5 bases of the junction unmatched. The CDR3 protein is CASSVGTGGYRTDTQYL. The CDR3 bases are TGTGCCAGCAGCGTAGGGACAGGGGGTTATCGCACAGATACGCAGTATCTT.

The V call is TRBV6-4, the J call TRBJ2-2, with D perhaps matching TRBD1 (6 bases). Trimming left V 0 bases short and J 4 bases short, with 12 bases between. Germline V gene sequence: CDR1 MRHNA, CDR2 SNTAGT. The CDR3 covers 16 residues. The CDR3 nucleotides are TGTGCCAGCAGTGACTCTGGCGCAGGGGCCACCGGGGAGCTGTTTTTT. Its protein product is CASSDSGAGATGELFF.

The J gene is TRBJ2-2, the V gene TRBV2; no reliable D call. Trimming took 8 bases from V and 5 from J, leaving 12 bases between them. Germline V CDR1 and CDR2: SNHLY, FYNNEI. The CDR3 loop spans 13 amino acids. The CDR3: CASGVESTGELFF. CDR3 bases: TGTGCCAGCGGGGTTGAGTCGACCGGGGAGCTGTTTTTT.

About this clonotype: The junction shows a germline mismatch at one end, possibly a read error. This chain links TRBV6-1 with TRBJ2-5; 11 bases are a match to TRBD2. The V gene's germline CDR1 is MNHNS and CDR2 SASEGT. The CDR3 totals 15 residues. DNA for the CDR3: TGTGCCAGCGGCGGGACTAGCGGAGGGAAAGAGGCCCAGTACTTC. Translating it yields CASGGTSGGKEAQYF.

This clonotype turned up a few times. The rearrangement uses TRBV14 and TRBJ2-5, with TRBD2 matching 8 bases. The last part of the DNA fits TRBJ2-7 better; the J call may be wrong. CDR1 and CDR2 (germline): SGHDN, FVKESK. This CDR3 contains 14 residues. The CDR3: CASNRGGPFYEQYF. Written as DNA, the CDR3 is TGTGCCAGTAACCGCGGGGGGCCCTTCTACGAGCAGTACTTC.

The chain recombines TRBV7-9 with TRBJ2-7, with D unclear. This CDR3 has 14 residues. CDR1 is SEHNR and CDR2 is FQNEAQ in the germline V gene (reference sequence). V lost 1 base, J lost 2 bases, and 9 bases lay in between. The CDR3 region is CASSLGITPYEQYF. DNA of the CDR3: TGTGCCAGCAGCTTAGGTATAACCCCCTACGAGCAGTACTTC.

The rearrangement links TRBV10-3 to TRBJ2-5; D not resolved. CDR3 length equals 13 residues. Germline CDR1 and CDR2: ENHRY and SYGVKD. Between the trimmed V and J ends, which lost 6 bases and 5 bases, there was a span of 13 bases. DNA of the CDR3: TGTGCCATCAGCGTAAACCGCAGGGAGACCCAGTACTTC. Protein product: CAISVNRRETQYF.

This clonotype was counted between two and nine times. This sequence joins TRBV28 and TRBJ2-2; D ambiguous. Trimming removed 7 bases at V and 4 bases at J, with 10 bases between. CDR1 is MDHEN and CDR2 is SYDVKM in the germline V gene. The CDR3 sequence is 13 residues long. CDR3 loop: CASIMGITGELFF. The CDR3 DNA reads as TGTGCCAGCATAATGGGGATCACCGGGGAGCTGTTTTTT.

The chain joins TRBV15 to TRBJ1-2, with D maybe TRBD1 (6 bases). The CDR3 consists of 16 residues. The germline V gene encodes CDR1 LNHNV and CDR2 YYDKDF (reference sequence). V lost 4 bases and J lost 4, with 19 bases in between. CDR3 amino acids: CATSTPQGGGIYGYTF. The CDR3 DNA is TGTGCCACCAGCACACCACAGGGAGGGGGAATCTATGGCTACACCTTC.